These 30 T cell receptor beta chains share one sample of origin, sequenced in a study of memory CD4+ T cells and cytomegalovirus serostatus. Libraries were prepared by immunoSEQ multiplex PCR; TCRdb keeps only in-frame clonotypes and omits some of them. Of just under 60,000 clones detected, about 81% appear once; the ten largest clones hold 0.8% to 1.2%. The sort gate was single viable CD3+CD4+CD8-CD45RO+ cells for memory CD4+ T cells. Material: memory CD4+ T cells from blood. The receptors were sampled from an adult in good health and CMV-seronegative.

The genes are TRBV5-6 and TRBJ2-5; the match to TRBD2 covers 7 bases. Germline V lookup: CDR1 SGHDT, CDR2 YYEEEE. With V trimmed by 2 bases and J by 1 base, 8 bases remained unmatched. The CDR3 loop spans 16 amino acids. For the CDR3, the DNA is TGTGCCAGCAGCTTTATGGTGTCGGGGGGCCAAGAGACCCAGTACTTC. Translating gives CASSFMVSGGQETQYF.

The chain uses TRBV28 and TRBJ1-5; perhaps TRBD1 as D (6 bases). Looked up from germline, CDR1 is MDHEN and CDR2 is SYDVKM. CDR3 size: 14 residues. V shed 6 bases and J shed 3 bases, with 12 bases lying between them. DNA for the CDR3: TGTGCCAGCAGCCTTGGACAGAACAATCAGCCCCAGCATTTT. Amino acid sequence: CASSLGQNNQPQHF.

CDR3 sequence (DNA): TGTGCCAGCAGCTTAAGCCGGGCCGGGGAGCTGTTTTTT. Translation: CASSLSRAGELFF. The rearrangement uses TRBV7-6 and TRBJ2-2; D remains unclear. Trimming removed 2 bases from V and 6 bases from J, with 7 bases in between. The CDR3 has 13 residues. Germline V gives CDR1 SGHVS, CDR2 FNYEAQ. Looking up the rest from reference TRBV7-6 and TRBJ2-2 gives the full variable domain: GAGVSQSPRYKVTKRGQDVALRCDPISGHVSLYWYRQALGQGPEFLTYFNYEAQQDKSGLPNDRFSAERPEGSISTLTIQRTEQRDSAMYRCASSLSRAGELFFGEGSRLTVL.

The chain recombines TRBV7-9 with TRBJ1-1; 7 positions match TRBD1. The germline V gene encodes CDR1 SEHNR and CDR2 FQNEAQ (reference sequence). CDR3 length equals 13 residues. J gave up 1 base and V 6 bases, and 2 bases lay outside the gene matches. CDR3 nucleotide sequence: TGTGCCAGCAGTTGGACAGGGAACACTGAAGCTTTCTTT. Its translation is CASSWTGNTEAFF.

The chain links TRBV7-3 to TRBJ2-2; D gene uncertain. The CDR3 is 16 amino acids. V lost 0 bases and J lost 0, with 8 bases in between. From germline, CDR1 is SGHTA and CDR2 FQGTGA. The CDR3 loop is CASSLTYLANTGELFF. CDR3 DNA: TGTGCCAGCAGCTTAACGTACCTAGCGAACACCGGGGAGCTGTTTTTT.

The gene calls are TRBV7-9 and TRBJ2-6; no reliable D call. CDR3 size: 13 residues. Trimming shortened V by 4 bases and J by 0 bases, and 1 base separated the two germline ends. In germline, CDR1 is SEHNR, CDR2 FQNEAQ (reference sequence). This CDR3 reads CASSYSGANVLTF. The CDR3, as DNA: TGTGCCAGCAGCTACTCTGGGGCCAACGTCCTGACTTTC.

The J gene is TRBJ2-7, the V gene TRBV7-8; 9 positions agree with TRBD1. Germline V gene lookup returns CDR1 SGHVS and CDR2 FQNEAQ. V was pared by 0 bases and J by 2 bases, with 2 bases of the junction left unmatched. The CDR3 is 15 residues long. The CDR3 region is CASSLARTGAYEQYF. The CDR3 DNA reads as TGTGCCAGCAGCTTAGCGAGGACAGGGGCCTACGAGCAGTACTTC. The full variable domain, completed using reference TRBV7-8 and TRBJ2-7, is GAGVSQSPRYKVAKRGQDVALRCDPISGHVSLFWYQQALGQGPEFLTYFQNEAQLDKSGLPSDRFFAERPEGSVSTLKIQRTQQEDSAVYLCASSLARTGAYEQYFGPGTRLTVT.

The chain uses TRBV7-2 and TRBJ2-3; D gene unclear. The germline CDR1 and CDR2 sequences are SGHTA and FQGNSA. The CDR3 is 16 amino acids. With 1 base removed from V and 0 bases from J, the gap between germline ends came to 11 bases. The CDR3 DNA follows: TGTGCCAGCAGCTTAGAGGGTTACCCTAGCACAGATACGCAGTATTTT. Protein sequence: CASSLEGYPSTDTQYF.

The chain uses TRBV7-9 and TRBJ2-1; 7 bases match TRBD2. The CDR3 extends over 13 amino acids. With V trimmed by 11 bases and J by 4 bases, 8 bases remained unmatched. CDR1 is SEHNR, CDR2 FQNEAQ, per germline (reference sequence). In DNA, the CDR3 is TGTGCCCTGGGGTGGGAGGGGTACAATGAGCAGTTCTTC. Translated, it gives CALGWEGYNEQFF.

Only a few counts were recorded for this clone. For the CDR3, the DNA is TGCAGCGGTAGAAGACAGGGGATTTCTTGGAATGAGCAGTTCTTC. This sequence encodes CSGRRQGISWNEQFF. The J gene is TRBJ2-1, the V gene TRBV29-1; 8 bases map to TRBD1. The CDR3 consists of 15 residues. Per the germline V gene, CDR1 is SQVTM and CDR2 is ANQGSEA. J was trimmed by 7 bases and V by 7 bases; bases with no gene match: 15.

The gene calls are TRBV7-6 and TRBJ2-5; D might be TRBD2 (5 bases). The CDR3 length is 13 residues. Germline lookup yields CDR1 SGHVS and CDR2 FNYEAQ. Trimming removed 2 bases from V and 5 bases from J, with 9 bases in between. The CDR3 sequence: CASSLTPGETQYF. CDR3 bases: TGTGCCAGCAGCTTAACCCCGGGGGAGACCCAGTACTTC. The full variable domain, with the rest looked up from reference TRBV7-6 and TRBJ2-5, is GAGVSQSPRYKVTKRGQDVALRCDPISGHVSLYWYRQALGQGPEFLTYFNYEAQQDKSGLPNDRFSAERPEGSISTLTIQRTEQRDSAMYRCASSLTPGETQYFGPGTRLLVL.

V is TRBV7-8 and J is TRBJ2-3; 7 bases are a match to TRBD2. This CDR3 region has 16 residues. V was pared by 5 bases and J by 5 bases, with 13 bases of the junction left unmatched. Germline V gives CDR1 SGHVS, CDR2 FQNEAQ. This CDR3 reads CASSPPLREGRDTQYF. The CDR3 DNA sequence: TGTGCCAGCAGCCCCCCCCTGAGGGAGGGACGAGATACGCAGTATTTT.

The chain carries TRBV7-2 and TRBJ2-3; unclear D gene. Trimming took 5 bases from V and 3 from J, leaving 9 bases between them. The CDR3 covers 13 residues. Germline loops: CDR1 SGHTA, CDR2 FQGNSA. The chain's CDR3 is CASSLAHTDTQYF. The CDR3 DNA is TGTGCCAGCAGCCTCGCACATACAGATACGCAGTATTTT.

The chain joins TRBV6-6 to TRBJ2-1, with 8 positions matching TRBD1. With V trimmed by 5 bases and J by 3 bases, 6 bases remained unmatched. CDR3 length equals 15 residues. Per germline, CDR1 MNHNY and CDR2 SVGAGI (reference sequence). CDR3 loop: CASSKGQGGYNEQFF. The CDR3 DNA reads TGTGCCAGCAGTAAAGGACAGGGCGGCTACAATGAGCAGTTCTTC.

The CDR3 protein is CASSGDVYEQYF. The CDR3 DNA follows: TGTGCCAGCAGTGGAGACGTATACGAGCAGTACTTC. The rearrangement uses TRBV2 and TRBJ2-7; D is undetermined. Germline V gene data show CDR1 as SNHLY and CDR2 as FYNNEI. The V and J ends lost 4 bases and 4 bases respectively, with 8 bases between them. The CDR3 totals 12 residues. The full variable domain, in which reference TRBV2 and TRBJ2-7 provide the parts outside the CDR3, is EPEVTQTPSHQVTQMGQEVILRCVPISNHLYFYWYRQILGQKVEFLVSFYNNEISEKSEIFDDQFSVERPDGSNFTLKIRSTKLEDSAMYFCASSGDVYEQYFGPGTRLTVT.

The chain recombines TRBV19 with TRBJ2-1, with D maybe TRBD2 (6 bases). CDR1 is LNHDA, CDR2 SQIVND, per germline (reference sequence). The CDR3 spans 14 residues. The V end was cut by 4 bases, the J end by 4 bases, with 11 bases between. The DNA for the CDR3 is TGTGCCAGTAGTAAGCTGGGGACTTACAATGAGCAGTTCTTC. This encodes CASSKLGTYNEQFF.

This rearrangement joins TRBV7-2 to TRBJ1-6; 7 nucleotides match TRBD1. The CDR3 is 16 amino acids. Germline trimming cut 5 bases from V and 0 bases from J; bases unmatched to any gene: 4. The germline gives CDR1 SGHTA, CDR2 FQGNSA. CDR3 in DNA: TGTGCCAGCAGCCGACAGGGTAGCTCCTATAATTCACCCCTCCACTTT. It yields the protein CASSRQGSSYNSPLHF.

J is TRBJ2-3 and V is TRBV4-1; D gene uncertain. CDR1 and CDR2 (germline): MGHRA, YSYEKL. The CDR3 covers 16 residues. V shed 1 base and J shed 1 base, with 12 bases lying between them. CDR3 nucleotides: TGCGCCAGCAGCCAAGTAGGGATCACAGGCACAGATACGCAGTATTTT. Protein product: CASSQVGITGTDTQYF.

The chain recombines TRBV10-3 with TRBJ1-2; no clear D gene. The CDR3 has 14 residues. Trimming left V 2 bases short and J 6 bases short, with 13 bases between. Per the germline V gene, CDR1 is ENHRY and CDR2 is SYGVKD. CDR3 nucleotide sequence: TGTGCCATCAGTGAGAATCTGGGAAACGATGGCTACACCTTC. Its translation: CAISENLGNDGYTF.

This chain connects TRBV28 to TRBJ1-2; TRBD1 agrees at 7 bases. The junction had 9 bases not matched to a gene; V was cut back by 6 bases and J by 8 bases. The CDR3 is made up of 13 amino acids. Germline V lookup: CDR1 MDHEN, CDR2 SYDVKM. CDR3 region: CASREGARGGYTF. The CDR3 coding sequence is TGTGCCAGCAGGGAGGGGGCGCGAGGAGGCTACACCTTC.

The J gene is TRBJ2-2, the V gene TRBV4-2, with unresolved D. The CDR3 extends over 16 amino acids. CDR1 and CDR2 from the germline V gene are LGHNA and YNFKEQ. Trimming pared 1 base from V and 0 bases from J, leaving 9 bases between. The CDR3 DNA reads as TGTGCCAGCAGCCAAGCTTCCACAGCGAACACCGGGGAGCTGTTTTTT. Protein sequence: CASSQASTANTGELFF.

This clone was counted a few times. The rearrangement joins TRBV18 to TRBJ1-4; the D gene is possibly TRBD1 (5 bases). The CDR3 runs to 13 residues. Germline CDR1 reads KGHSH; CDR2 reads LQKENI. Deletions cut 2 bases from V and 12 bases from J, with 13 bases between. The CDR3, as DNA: TGTGCCAGCTCACCAAAAGTAAGAGGGGAACTGTTTTTT. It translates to CASSPKVRGELFF. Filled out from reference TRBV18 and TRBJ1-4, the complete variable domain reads NAGVMQNPRHLVRRRGQEARLRCSPMKGHSHVYWYRQLPEEGLKFMVYLQKENIIDESGMPKERFSAEFPKEGPSILRIQQVVRGDSAAYFCASSPKVRGELFFGSGTQLSVL.

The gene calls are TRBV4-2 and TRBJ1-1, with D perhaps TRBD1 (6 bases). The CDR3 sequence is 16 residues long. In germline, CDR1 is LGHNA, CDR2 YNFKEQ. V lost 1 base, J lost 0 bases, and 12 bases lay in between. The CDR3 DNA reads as TGTGCCAGCAGCCAAGGGACAGCATACATGAACACTGAAGCTTTCTTT. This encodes CASSQGTAYMNTEAFF.

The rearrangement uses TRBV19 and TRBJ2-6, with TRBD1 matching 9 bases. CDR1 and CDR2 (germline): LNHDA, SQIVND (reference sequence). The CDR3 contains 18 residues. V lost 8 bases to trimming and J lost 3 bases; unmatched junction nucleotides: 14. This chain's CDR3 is CASLSRGQGKGGANVLTF. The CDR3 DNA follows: TGTGCCAGTCTCAGCCGGGGACAGGGAAAGGGTGGGGCCAACGTCCTGACTTTC.

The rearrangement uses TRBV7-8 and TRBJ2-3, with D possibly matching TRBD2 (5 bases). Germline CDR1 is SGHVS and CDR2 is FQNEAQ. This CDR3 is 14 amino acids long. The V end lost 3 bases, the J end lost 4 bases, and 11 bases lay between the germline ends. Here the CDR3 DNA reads TGTGCCAGCAGCTTTGGGAGTAGGTCAGATACGCAGTATTTT. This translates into CASSFGSRSDTQYF.

CDR3 sequence (DNA): TGTGCCAGCAGTCTTATAGGCCAGGGGATTTACGAGCAGTACTTC. Protein sequence: CASSLIGQGIYEQYF. The J gene is TRBJ2-7, the V gene TRBV6-4, with D perhaps matching TRBD1 (6 bases). V was trimmed by 5 bases and J by 4 bases, leaving 18 bases between them. The germline CDR1 and CDR2 sequences are MRHNA and SNTAGT. The CDR3 runs 15 residues.

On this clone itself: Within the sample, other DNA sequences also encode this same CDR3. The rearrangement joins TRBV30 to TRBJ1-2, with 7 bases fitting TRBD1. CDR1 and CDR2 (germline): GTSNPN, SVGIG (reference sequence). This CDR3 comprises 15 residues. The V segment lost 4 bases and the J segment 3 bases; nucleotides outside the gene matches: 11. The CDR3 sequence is CAWTVGTAAYYGYTF. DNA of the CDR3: TGTGCCTGGACGGTGGGGACAGCTGCATACTATGGCTACACCTTC.

This CDR3 reads CASSPLGRYQPQHF. The CDR3 coding sequence is TGTGCCAGTAGTCCCCTCGGACGATATCAGCCCCAGCATTTT. J is TRBJ1-5 and V is TRBV19, with D uncertain. The CDR3 totals 14 residues. The germline V gene encodes CDR1 LNHDA and CDR2 SQIVND (reference sequence). V was pared by 5 bases and J by 5 bases, with 13 bases between. The variable domain in full, with the rest retrieved from reference TRBV19 and TRBJ1-5, is DGGITQSPKYLFRKEGQNVTLSCEQNLNHDAMYWYRQDPGQGLRLIYYSQIVNDFQKGDIAEGYSVSREKKESFPLTVTSAQKNPTAFYLCASSPLGRYQPQHFGDGTRLSIL.

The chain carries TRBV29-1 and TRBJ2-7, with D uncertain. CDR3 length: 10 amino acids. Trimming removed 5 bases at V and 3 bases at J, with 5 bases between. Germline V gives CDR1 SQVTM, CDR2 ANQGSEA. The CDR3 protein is CSVLSYEQYF. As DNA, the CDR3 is TGCAGCGTTCTAAGCTACGAGCAGTACTTC.

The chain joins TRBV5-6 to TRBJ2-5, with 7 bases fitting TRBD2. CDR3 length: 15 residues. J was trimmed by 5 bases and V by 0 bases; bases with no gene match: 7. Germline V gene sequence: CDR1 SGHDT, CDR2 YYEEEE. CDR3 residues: CASSLGTSVWETQYF. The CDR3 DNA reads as TGTGCCAGCAGCTTGGGGACTAGTGTCTGGGAGACCCAGTACTTC.